This T cell receptor (beta chain) was profiled in a study of T cells in Graves' hyperthyroidism and ophthalmopathy. General study points: Blood also showed most of the thyroid clonotypes that were expanded above 0.001.

Ophthalmopathy patients showed a Clinical Activity Score of at least 3, NOSPECS grade of at least 4 and duration under 3 months. PBMCs came from 9 to 10 ml fresh peripheral blood. This clonotype was seen repeatedly, ten times or more. Its specificity is unknown. Researchers took RNA transcripts and amplified the TCR beta CDR3 regions from them. Researchers ran a first-round RT-PCR on the TCR CDR3 using the HTBI primer set. TCRdb called the multiplex PCR reads again in MiXCR, with one record for every CDR3 protein. The sample has 200,000 to 300,000 distinct CDR3 sequences; roughly 15% are singletons. The sequencing input was blood. The TCR was taken from a woman under 30 with Graves' ophthalmopathy.

CDR3 loop: CASSLVWDSHDDEQFF. The CDR3 DNA reads TGTGCCAGCAGCCTAGTGTGGGACTCTCATGATGATGAGCAGTTCTTC. The V gene is TRBV7-6, the J gene TRBJ2-1, with D possibly being TRBD2 (6 bases). The ends were cut back, 5 bases at V and 8 bases at J, with 22 bases in the middle. CDR1 is SGHVS, CDR2 FNYEAQ, per germline. CDR3 size: 16 residues.